This T cell receptor beta chain was observed in a study of shared clonotypes between healthy human individuals. Notes on the study in general: Naive subsets typically showed greater estimated richness than memory subsets. Sharing across a handful of donors was seen in 5% to 5.5% of naive CD4 clonotypes. In the sorted subsets, rarefaction showed sequencing was incomplete despite large depth.

The CDR3 is 15 amino acids. V lost 0 bases and J 4 bases, leaving 11 bases between the germline ends. Germline values: CDR1 SGHNT, CDR2 YYREEE (reference sequence). The data were produced by immunoSEQ multiplex PCR, yet TCRdb's version contains in-frame clones alone and is incomplete. The repertoire holds nearly 1 million clones, roughly 72% seen once, with roughly 1.5% in the top ten. Concerning this clone itself: Its specificity is not known.

The sequencing input was memory CD4+ T cells sorted from blood. Specified subset: CD45RA-negative fraction. This TCR derives from a man aged 18-30 years in good health. This chain joins TRBV5-4 and TRBJ2-1, with D unclear. CDR3 sequence: CASSLVGSGYNEQFF. The CDR3 coding sequence is TGTGCCAGCAGCTTGGTGGGTTCGGGTTACAATGAGCAGTTCTTC.